This TCR beta chain came from a study of T cell repertoires in cytomegalovirus infection. The overall study: Public signatures in TCR beta pointed to CMV infection and matching HLA type.

TCRdb analysed the reads with MiXCR anew, one entry per CDR3 protein. The repertoire holds roughly 150,000 distinct CDR3 sequences, with around 22% as singletons. V lost 5 bases, J lost 3 bases, and 5 bases stayed unmatched. CDR3 length: 16 residues. A remark on this clonotype: Its antigen is unknown.

Study-level findings and limits: Dominant in the ex vivo response were TCR beta clonotypes restricted by HLA-C and specific for CMV. Public TCR beta family frequency separated CMV-and-HLA carriers, including in an independent cohort.

The rearrangement uses TRBV12-3 or TRBV12-4 and TRBJ1-6; 9 nucleotides match TRBD1. Sequencing was performed on PBMCs. The clonotype comes from a human donor in good health (CMV status not recorded). Some clones in this sample may be carry-over from other donors' samples. In DNA form, the CDR3 reads TGTGCCAGCAGTCCTCGGGGACAGGGCTATAATTCACCCCTCCACTTT. As protein: CASSPRGQGYNSPLHF.